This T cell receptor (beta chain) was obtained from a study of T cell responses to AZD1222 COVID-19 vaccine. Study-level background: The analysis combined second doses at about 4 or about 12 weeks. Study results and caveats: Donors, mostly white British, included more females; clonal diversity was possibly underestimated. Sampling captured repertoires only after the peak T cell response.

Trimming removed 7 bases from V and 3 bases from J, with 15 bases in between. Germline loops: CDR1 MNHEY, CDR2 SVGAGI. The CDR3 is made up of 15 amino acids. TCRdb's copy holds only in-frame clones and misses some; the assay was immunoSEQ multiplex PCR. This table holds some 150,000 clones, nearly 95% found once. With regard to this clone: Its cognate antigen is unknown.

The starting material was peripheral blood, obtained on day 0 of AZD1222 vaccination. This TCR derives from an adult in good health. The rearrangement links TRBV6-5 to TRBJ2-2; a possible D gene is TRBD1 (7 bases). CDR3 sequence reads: CASTGAGGDTGELFF. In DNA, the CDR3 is TGTGCCAGCACGGGAGCAGGGGGTGACACCGGGGAGCTGTTTTTT.